This T cell receptor beta chain was captured in a study of T cells after yellow fever vaccination. General study findings and limits: A large majority of primary-vaccination clones showed up again after the booster (about 96% CD4, around 88% CD8). It was the secondary response that reached its peak faster, day 5 versus 15, but it was weaker. Memory subsets that were sorted on day 0 lacked detectable signal for almost all vaccine-responding clonotypes.

Trimming at V came to 6 bases and at J to 3 bases, leaving 7 bases not matched to a gene. Germline CDR1 DFQATT, CDR2 SNEGSKA (reference sequence). CDR3 length equals 13 residues. The TCR cDNA carried a universal primer site and UMIs from 5'RACE template switching. TCRdb fed the 5' RACE reads into MiXCR, producing one record per CDR3 protein. Altogether 25,000 to 40,000 distinct CDR3 sequences are present, approximately 6.6% being singletons, with the ten largest covering 22%. This clonotype has at least ten counts. The chain has TRBV20-1 and TRBJ2-5, with 7 bases lining up with TRBD2. Here the sequenced sample was PBMCs, either bulk or a sorted T-cell subset (CD4+, CD8+, memory, or dextramer-sorted; not recorded which), taken on the day of the first yellow fever vaccination. This receptor was taken from a man aged 18 to 30 who received the YFV17D yellow fever vaccine. Written as DNA, the CDR3 is TGCAGTGCGCCTGTCGCGGGGGAAGAGACCCAGTACTTC. As protein: CSAPVAGEETQYF.